The 20 T cell receptor beta chains below were found in one sample sequenced in a study of blood T cells in healthy people across ages. A sample-barcoded 5' primer and a J-beta primer mix were used in a second PCR of roughly 7 to 11 cycles. Using its own MiXCR run on the 5' RACE reads, TCRdb lists one record per CDR3 protein. The table shows roughly 680,000 distinct CDR3 sequences, with 40% to 65% occurring only once. The specimen sequenced was blood. These receptors originate from a woman older than 75 in good health.

V is TRBV7-9 and J is TRBJ2-2; weak D call: TRBD2 (5 bases). Germline assignment: CDR1 SEHNR and CDR2 FQNEAQ (reference sequence). This CDR3 contains 14 residues. V was pared by 0 bases and J by 10 bases, with 12 bases between. CDR3: CASSLAKAREELFF. In DNA, the CDR3 is TGTGCCAGCAGCTTAGCCAAAGCTCGGGAGGAGCTGTTTTTT.

V gene TRBV9 combines with J gene TRBJ2-7; TRBD1 or TRBD2 may be the D gene (5 bases each). The CDR3 totals 15 residues. Germline assignment: CDR1 SGDLS and CDR2 YYNGEE. Trimming cost V 3 bases and J 3 bases, with 16 bases left between them. The CDR3 sequence is CASSGSFEGSYEQYF. CDR3 DNA sequence: TGTGCCAGCAGCGGATCCTTCGAGGGGAGCTACGAGCAGTACTTC. Filled out from reference TRBV9 and TRBJ2-7, the complete variable domain reads DSGVTQTPKHLITATGQRVTLRCSPRSGDLSVYWYQQSLDQGLQFLIQYYNGEERAKGNILERFSAQQFPDLHSELNLSSLELGDSALYFCASSGSFEGSYEQYFGPGTRLTVT.

In the case of this clonotype: This may come from a read error, since a much larger clone is one base off. The J gene is TRBJ2-1, the V gene TRBV24-1; the match to TRBD1 covers 11 bases. The DNA matches TRBJ2-7 better at its end, which makes the J call doubtful. This CDR3 comprises 13 residues. Germline V gene lookup returns CDR1 KGHDR and CDR2 SFDVKD. CDR3 coding DNA: TGTGCCACAGGACAGGGGGCCTACAATGAGCAGTACTTC. It encodes CATGQGAYNEQYF.

CDR3 nucleotide sequence: TGTGCCAGCAGTGAAAGCAATAACTATGGCTACACCTTC. Translating gives CASSESNNYGYTF. The chain joins TRBV28 to TRBJ1-2; D is unresolved. This CDR3 spans 13 amino acids. CDR1 is MDHEN and CDR2 is SYDVKM in the germline V gene. V was trimmed by 5 bases and J by 1 base, leaving 8 bases between them.

The table lists this clonotype with many counts. This sequence joins TRBV5-1 and TRBJ2-1; D possibly corresponds to TRBD2 (5 bases). Looked up from germline, CDR1 is SGHRS and CDR2 is YFSETQ. This CDR3 has 16 amino acids. V lost 3 bases to trimming and J lost 10 bases, with 23 bases between them. CDR3 residues: CASSSGLTHPEPEQFF. The CDR3 nucleotides are TGCGCCAGCAGCTCGGGATTGACTCACCCCGAGCCAGAGCAGTTCTTC.

This chain links TRBV28 with TRBJ1-2; D gene unclear. The CDR3 is made up of 12 amino acids. Per germline, CDR1 MDHEN and CDR2 SYDVKM. Deletions cut 4 bases from V and 3 bases from J, with 6 bases between. This chain's CDR3 is CASSSVDYGYTF. Here the CDR3 DNA reads TGTGCCAGCAGTTCGGTCGACTATGGCTACACCTTC.

This clonotype was seen a few times. The CDR3 DNA follows: TGTGCCAGCAGCCCGGCCGGGGGAGCGCAGTATTTT. It is translated as CASSPAGGAQYF. The chain couples TRBV7-2 to TRBJ2-3; D is perhaps TRBD2 (6 bases). Germline CDR1 is SGHTA and CDR2 is FQGNSA. Trimming left V 5 bases short and J 10 bases short, with 13 bases between. The CDR3 covers 12 residues.

The chain is built from TRBV6-1 and TRBJ2-4; D might be TRBD2 (5 bases). V was clipped by 6 bases and J by 13 bases, with 22 bases between them. CDR3 length: 14 amino acids. The V gene's germline CDR1 is MNHNS and CDR2 SASEGT. The CDR3 bases are TGTGCCAGCAGACCCTCACTAGACTACAATGAGCAGTACTTC. Residues: CASRPSLDYNEQYF.

Turning to this clonotype: It may be a read error: a sequence one base away is much more abundant. The V call is TRBV9, the J call TRBJ1-1; D gene uncertain. CDR1 SGDLS and CDR2 YYNGEE come from the germline V gene. With 4 bases removed from V and 0 bases from J, the gap between germline ends came to 7 bases. CDR3 length: 13 residues. The CDR3 protein is CASSSRVNTEAFF. Here the CDR3 DNA reads TGTGCCAGCAGCTCCCGAGTGAACACTGAAGCTTTCTTT.

This rearrangement joins TRBV4-3 to TRBJ2-7; D gene uncertain. The CDR3 sequence is 14 residues long. From germline, CDR1 is LGHNA and CDR2 YSLEER. The V and J ends lost 0 bases and 5 bases respectively, with 11 bases between them. The CDR3: CASSQDHLGNEQYF. The CDR3 nucleotides are TGCGCCAGCAGCCAAGATCATCTAGGGAACGAGCAGTACTTC.

On this clonotype itself: A much larger clonotype is one base distant, so this may be a read error. The chain combines TRBV5-1 with TRBJ2-6; possibly TRBD2 for D (6 bases). The germline V gene encodes CDR1 SGHRS and CDR2 YFSETQ. V was pared by 0 bases and J by 0 bases, with 10 bases between. The CDR3 loop spans 17 amino acids. DNA for the CDR3: TGCGCCAGCAGCTTGGTTAGCGGTTCCTCTGGGGCCAACGTCCTGACTTTC. It is translated as CASSLVSGSSGANVLTF.

The CDR3 DNA follows: TGTGCCAGCAGTGCCGGACGGAGCAATCAGCCCCAGCATTTT. It encodes CASSAGRSNQPQHF. V is TRBV27 and J is TRBJ1-5; no clear D gene. The CDR3 sequence is 14 residues long. Trimming shortened V by 5 bases and J by 1 base, and 9 bases separated the two germline ends. The germline CDR1 and CDR2 sequences are MNHEY and SMNVEV (reference sequence).

The chain couples TRBV29-1 to TRBJ2-1; TRBD1 or TRBD2 may be the D gene (6 bases each). Germline V CDR1 and CDR2: SQVTM, ANQGSEA. The CDR3 consists of 15 residues. V shed 7 bases and J shed 6 bases, with 22 bases lying between them. Here the CDR3 reads CSAGQEGGRVNEQFF. CDR3 in DNA: TGCAGCGCCGGCCAAGAGGGGGGCCGGGTCAATGAGCAGTTCTTC.

The CDR3 DNA follows: TGTGCCAGCAGCTTTCGGACTAGCGGGGACCAGCAGTACTTC. It codes for CASSFRTSGDQQYF. This chain links TRBV9 with TRBJ2-5, with 12 positions matching TRBD2. Looked up from germline, CDR1 is SGDLS and CDR2 is YYNGEE. J was trimmed by 11 bases and V by 4 bases; bases with no gene match: 9. This CDR3 is built from 14 residues.

This clonotype was seen only a few times. The chain couples TRBV27 to TRBJ2-5; 7 bases agree with TRBD2. This CDR3 is 12 amino acids long. The V segment lost 5 bases and the J segment 13 bases; nucleotides outside the gene matches: 10. Looked up from germline, CDR1 is MNHEY and CDR2 is SMNVEV (reference sequence). The CDR3 spells CASSPSQRDLYF. The CDR3 nucleotides read TGTGCCAGCAGTCCCTCGCAGCGGGATCTGTACTTC.

This clonotype was counted at least ten times. This chain joins TRBV5-1 and TRBJ2-1; 8 positions agree with TRBD1. V shed 4 bases and J 0 bases; nucleotides not matched to a gene: 3. Germline loops: CDR1 SGHRS, CDR2 YFSETQ. The length of the CDR3 is 15 residues. CDR3 amino acids: CASSVTGGSYNEQFF. CDR3 sequence (DNA): TGCGCCAGCAGCGTTACAGGGGGCTCCTACAATGAGCAGTTCTTC.

The J gene is TRBJ2-1, the V gene TRBV13; 9 nucleotides line up with TRBD1. Per germline, CDR1 PRHDT and CDR2 FYEKMQ (reference sequence). J gave up 6 bases and V 5 bases, and 8 bases lay outside the gene matches. The CDR3 extends over 15 amino acids. CDR3 in amino acids: CASSNRDREANEQFF. In DNA, the CDR3 is TGTGCCAGCAGCAACCGGGACAGGGAGGCCAATGAGCAGTTCTTC. Based on the CDR3 plus reference TRBV13 and TRBJ2-1, the full variable domain is AAGVIQSPRHLIKEKRETATLKCYPIPRHDTVYWYQQGPGQDPQFLISFYEKMQSDKGSIPDRFSAQQFSDYHSELNMSSLELGDSALYFCASSNRDREANEQFFGPGTRLTVL.

Note on this clonotype: This could be a read error, since a much larger clone is one nucleotide away. The gene calls are TRBV12-3 or TRBV12-4 and TRBJ2-7, with D perhaps TRBD1 (6 bases). Trimming took 6 bases from V and 2 from J, leaving 14 bases between them. The CDR3 loop spans 14 amino acids. This chain's CDR3 is CASRLGQLAYEQYF. CDR3 DNA: TGTGCCAGCAGACTGGGACAATTAGCCTACGAGCAGTACTTC.

A word on this clonotype: A much larger clone lies one base from this, so it may be a read error. The rearrangement links TRBV10-3 to TRBJ2-3, with a possible D match to TRBD1 (5 bases). The CDR3 has 15 amino acids. Trimming shortened V by 2 bases and J by 3 bases, and 12 bases separated the two germline ends. The germline V gene encodes CDR1 ENHRY and CDR2 SYGVKD. This CDR3 is CAISEAQGRTDTQYF. The DNA for the CDR3 is TGTGCCATCAGTGAGGCTCAGGGTAGGACAGATACGCAGTATTTT.

The chain uses TRBV4-3 and TRBJ1-2; D is uncertain. This CDR3 has 14 amino acids. Germline CDR1 and CDR2: LGHNA and YSLEER. V was trimmed by 3 bases and J by 0 bases, leaving 8 bases between them. CDR3: CASSQEVTNYGYTF. Here the CDR3 DNA reads TGCGCCAGCAGCCAGGAGGTTACTAACTATGGCTACACCTTC.